One and the same sample provided the 30 T cell receptor beta chains below, sequenced in a study of blood T cell repertoires in COVID-19. Data came from immunoSEQ multiplex PCR; TCRdb stores just in-frame clones and leaves some out. Here the sample spans a few hundred thousand clones, more than 70% being singletons. The material sequenced was PBMCs or T cells enriched from blood (not recorded which). These receptors came from a man aged 30-40 years who had recovered from COVID-19.

This rearrangement joins TRBV9 to TRBJ2-5; a weak D match, TRBD1 (5 bases). CDR1 and CDR2 (germline): SGDLS, YYNGEE. V was cut by 0 bases and J by 4 bases, with 10 bases left in between. This CDR3 has 14 residues. CDR3 DNA: TGTGCCAGCAGCGTAGTGGGCCAGGGAGAGACCCAGTACTTC. It is translated as CASSVVGQGETQYF. The variable domain in full, completed from reference TRBV9 and TRBJ2-5, reads DSGVTQTPKHLITATGQRVTLRCSPRSGDLSVYWYQQSLDQGLQFLIQYYNGEERAKGNILERFSAQQFPDLHSELNLSSLELGDSALYFCASSVVGQGETQYFGPGTRLLVL.

The chain employs TRBV20-1 and TRBJ2-5; D remains unclear. The germline CDR1 and CDR2 sequences are DFQATT and SNEGSKA (reference sequence). The V and J ends lost 7 bases and 1 base respectively, with 7 bases between them. The CDR3 has 11 residues. The CDR3 DNA is TGCAGTGAGCGCGTCCAAGAGACCCAGTACTTC. This translates into CSERVQETQYF.

This clone was found once. The V call is TRBV18, the J call TRBJ1-2, with D possibly being TRBD1 (5 bases). Per the germline V gene, CDR1 is KGHSH and CDR2 is LQKENI. Trimming shortened V by 3 bases and J by 4 bases, and 9 bases separated the two germline ends. CDR3 length: 13 residues. In DNA form, the CDR3 reads TGTGCCAGCTCACCGGGGGGTAGCTATGGCTACACCTTC. Its protein is CASSPGGSYGYTF.

This chain connects TRBV6-2 or TRBV6-3 to TRBJ1-5; D is uncertain. Germline lookup yields CDR1 MNHEY and CDR2 SVGEGT. The CDR3 totals 16 residues. V was pared by 2 bases and J by 4 bases, with 15 bases between. Here the CDR3 DNA reads TGTGCCAGCAGTTACCTCGGGAGGCGTGGGAATCAGCCCCAGCATTTT. It specifies CASSYLGRRGNQPQHF.

The V and J genes are TRBV7-8 and TRBJ1-2; 8 nucleotides line up with TRBD1. The CDR3 runs 16 residues. V was pared by 1 base and J by 8 bases, with 12 bases of the junction left unmatched. CDR1 SGHVS and CDR2 FQNEAQ come from the germline V gene. CDR3 region: CASSLELRQGARGYTF. The CDR3 bases are TGTGCCAGCAGCTTAGAATTAAGGCAGGGGGCGAGAGGCTACACCTTC.

The CDR3 loop reads CASSEDPGRVRAFF. CDR3 DNA: TGTGCCAGCAGTGAAGACCCGGGGAGGGTAAGAGCTTTCTTT. The V call is TRBV6-1, the J call TRBJ1-1, with unresolved D. The germline V gene encodes CDR1 MNHNS and CDR2 SASEGT. The CDR3 contains 14 residues. V lost 1 base and J 10 bases, leaving 16 bases between the germline ends.

The chain uses TRBV7-3 and TRBJ1-3, with 9 nucleotides matching TRBD1. Germline CDR1 is SGHTA and CDR2 is FQGTGA. This CDR3 comprises 16 residues. V dropped 3 bases and J dropped 1; count of bases not matched to a gene: 4. CDR3 nucleotides: TGTGCCAGCAGCTTTCAGGGGACAGGGTCTGGAAACACCATATATTTT. Translation: CASSFQGTGSGNTIYF.

This clone was seen only a few times. In DNA form, the CDR3 reads TGTGCCAGCAGCTTGATAGCAGGGGGCACTGAAGCTTTCTTT. Its protein is CASSLIAGGTEAFF. The chain is built from TRBV7-3 and TRBJ1-1, with TRBD1 matching 7 bases. The CDR3 sequence is 14 residues long. Germline CDR1 reads SGHTA; CDR2 reads FQGTGA. The junction had 5 bases not matched to a gene; V was cut back by 3 bases and J by 4 bases.

This clone was found a few times. The genes are TRBV4-2 and TRBJ2-3, with TRBD2 as a possible D gene (5 bases). V shed 1 base and J shed 2 bases, with 10 bases lying between them. Germline V gene data show CDR1 as LGHNA and CDR2 as YNFKEQ. CDR3 length: 15 amino acids. CDR3 in DNA: TGTGCCAGCAGCCAAGTGGAGGCCGACACAGATACGCAGTATTTT. Its translation is CASSQVEADTDTQYF.

V is TRBV19 and J is TRBJ2-5, with TRBD1 identical over 12 bases. The germline V gene has CDR1 LNHDA and CDR2 SQIVND (reference sequence). Trimming cost V 1 base and J 5 bases; bases outside gene matches: 5. The CDR3 totals 16 residues. The CDR3 reads CASSIGGTGGLETQYF. As DNA, the CDR3 is TGTGCCAGTAGTATAGGGGGGACAGGGGGCTTGGAGACCCAGTACTTC.

The rearrangement joins TRBV6-2 or TRBV6-3 to TRBJ1-1; 9 nucleotides match TRBD1. Germline loops: CDR1 MNHEY, CDR2 SVGEGT. The CDR3 length is 15 residues. J was trimmed by 0 bases and V by 8 bases; bases with no gene match: 7. CDR3 protein: CASGLDRGMNTEAFF. DNA for the CDR3: TGTGCCAGCGGTTTGGACAGGGGAATGAACACTGAAGCTTTCTTT.

The V call is TRBV10-3, the J call TRBJ2-7; 9 bases align to TRBD1. The CDR3 length is 15 residues. The junction had 6 bases not matched to a gene; V was cut back by 5 bases and J by 1 base. The germline CDR1 and CDR2 sequences are ENHRY and SYGVKD. The CDR3 DNA reads TGTGCCATCAGTACACAGGGGGCGAGATCCTACGAGCAGTACTTC. It yields the protein CAISTQGARSYEQYF.

The J gene is TRBJ2-2, the V gene TRBV7-9; D is possibly TRBD2 (5 bases). V was trimmed by 6 bases and J by 4 bases, leaving 9 bases between them. The length of the CDR3 is 13 residues. Germline V gene lookup returns CDR1 SEHNR and CDR2 FQNEAQ (reference sequence). The CDR3 region is CASSPGVTGELFF. CDR3 coding DNA: TGTGCCAGCAGTCCCGGGGTCACCGGGGAGCTGTTTTTT.

The chain couples TRBV4-1 to TRBJ1-5; D gene unclear. V was pared by 4 bases and J by 3 bases, with 16 bases between. This CDR3 comprises 16 residues. CDR1 MGHRA and CDR2 YSYEKL come from the germline V gene. CDR3 nucleotide sequence: TGCGCCAGCAGCCTCGGCGGCGGGCTCTTCAATCAGCCCCAGCATTTT. Protein: CASSLGGGLFNQPQHF.

This rearrangement joins TRBV5-1 to TRBJ2-5; 10 bases fit TRBD1. The CDR3 is 15 amino acids. The trim removed 6 bases at V and 4 bases at J, leaving 9 bases unmatched. The germline V gene encodes CDR1 SGHRS and CDR2 YFSETQ. For the CDR3, the DNA is TGCGCCAGCAACTCCGGGACAGGGGTTTCAGAGACCCAGTACTTC. Its protein product is CASNSGTGVSETQYF.

This chain's CDR3 is CASSKTGDRGYTF. The DNA of the CDR3 is TGTGCCAGCTCGAAGACAGGGGATCGTGGCTACACCTTC. The chain employs TRBV18 and TRBJ1-2, with 8 bases identical to TRBD1. CDR1 is KGHSH, CDR2 LQKENI, per germline. Losses at the gene ends were 6 bases for V and 7 bases for J; bases not matched to a gene: 7. This CDR3 has 13 amino acids.

Remarks on this clone: A read error is possible here, since a much larger clone lies one base away. The genes are TRBV19 and TRBJ1-2, with TRBD1 identical over 7 bases. With 5 bases clipped from V and 2 bases from J, the junction kept 2 bases outside the gene matches. CDR3 length: 13 residues. Looked up from germline, CDR1 is LNHDA and CDR2 is SQIVND (reference sequence). This chain's CDR3 is CASSPQGNYGYTF. The CDR3 nucleotides read TGTGCCAGTAGTCCACAGGGGAACTATGGCTACACCTTC.

The chain combines TRBV6-5 with TRBJ1-4; D possibly corresponds to TRBD1 (5 bases). V lost 6 bases, J lost 3 bases, and 14 bases lay in between. Per germline, CDR1 MNHEY and CDR2 SVGAGI. This CDR3 contains 15 residues. The CDR3 coding sequence is TGTGCCAGCAGAGCAGACAGTGTCTCTAATGAAAAACTGTTTTTT. Amino acid sequence: CASRADSVSNEKLFF.

The chain links TRBV5-1 to TRBJ2-5; 9 positions match TRBD1. The CDR3 consists of 15 residues. CDR1 and CDR2 (germline): SGHRS, YFSETQ. Losses at the gene ends were 0 bases for V and 5 bases for J; bases not matched to a gene: 5. For the CDR3, the DNA is TGCGCCAGCAGCTTGGAAGGGACAGGGCGGGAGACCCAGTACTTC. Residues: CASSLEGTGRETQYF.

The J gene is TRBJ2-7, the V gene TRBV11-2, with 7 bases identical to TRBD1. J was trimmed by 6 bases and V by 0 bases; bases with no gene match: 5. Germline V gene sequence: CDR1 SGHAT, CDR2 FQNNGV. This CDR3 spans 14 amino acids. DNA for the CDR3: TGTGCCAGCAGCTTAGATCGGACAGGCTCCGAGCAGTACTTC. Translation: CASSLDRTGSEQYF.

This sequence joins TRBV20-1 and TRBJ1-1, with a possible D match to TRBD1 (6 bases). Germline CDR1 and CDR2: DFQATT and SNEGSKA (reference sequence). Trimming took off 3 bases at V and 6 bases at J, with 14 bases between the two ends. This CDR3 is built from 13 residues. CDR3 DNA sequence: TGCAGTGCTAGTGGGGGCAGGAGGGCTGAAGCTTTCTTT. Translating it yields CSASGGRRAEAFF.

In nucleotides, the CDR3 is TGTGCCAGCTCACCATCCGGGACAGATAATCAGCCCCAGCATTTT. Translated: CASSPSGTDNQPQHF. The chain links TRBV18 to TRBJ1-5; 7 nucleotides line up with TRBD1. Germline V gene data show CDR1 as KGHSH and CDR2 as LQKENI. This CDR3 region has 15 residues. V trimming: 2 bases; J trimming: 4 bases; junction bases outside the gene matches: 5.

This chain uses TRBV7-8 with TRBJ1-5, with D uncertain. The CDR3 contains 14 residues. V lost 5 bases to trimming and J lost 2 bases, with 10 bases between them. Germline CDR1 is SGHVS and CDR2 is FQNEAQ. The CDR3 bases are TGTGCCAGCAGCCAGGTGGAGGGCAATCAGCCCCAGCATTTT. Its protein is CASSQVEGNQPQHF.

In DNA, the CDR3 is TGTGCCATCAGTGAGGGGACAGGGGGCCACACCGGGGAGCTGTTTTTT. It is translated as CAISEGTGGHTGELFF. The rearrangement links TRBV10-3 to TRBJ2-2; 12 positions match TRBD1. CDR3 length: 16 amino acids. Trimming took 2 bases from V and 3 from J; bases not matched to a gene: 1. Germline V lookup: CDR1 ENHRY, CDR2 SYGVKD.

CDR3 coding DNA: TGTGCCAGTGGCCTAATAGCGGGGACAGCCCCAGAGACCCAGTACTTC. Its protein is CASGLIAGTAPETQYF. The chain couples TRBV19 to TRBJ2-5, with D perhaps TRBD2 (8 bases). CDR1 is LNHDA, CDR2 SQIVND, per germline (reference sequence). With 8 bases removed from V and 4 bases from J, the gap between germline ends came to 23 bases. CDR3 size: 16 residues.

The rearrangement uses TRBV12-3 or TRBV12-4 and TRBJ1-2; D is unclear. This CDR3 comprises 13 residues. With 7 bases removed from V and 2 bases from J, the gap between germline ends came to 11 bases. CDR3 bases: TGTGCCAGCAACGCAGGTCCCAACTATGGCTACACCTTC. Residues: CASNAGPNYGYTF.

The chain carries TRBV7-6 and TRBJ2-5, with D perhaps matching TRBD1 (5 bases). Germline V CDR1 and CDR2: SGHVS, FNYEAQ. Trimming cost V 5 bases and J 4 bases, with 14 bases left between them. This CDR3 comprises 14 residues. The CDR3 bases are TGTGCCAGCAGCCCCAGACAGACTTCAGAGACCCAGTACTTC. It is translated as CASSPRQTSETQYF.

This clone came up a few times. The V gene is TRBV19, the J gene TRBJ1-2, with D maybe TRBD1 (6 bases). This CDR3 is 14 amino acids long. The germline V and J ends were trimmed by 4 bases and 6 bases, with 15 bases remaining between them. From germline, CDR1 is LNHDA and CDR2 SQIVND (reference sequence). The CDR3 here is CASSTGQQGNGYTF. CDR3 DNA sequence: TGTGCCAGTAGTACAGGACAGCAAGGGAATGGCTACACCTTC.

The chain links TRBV20-1 to TRBJ1-1; no reliable D call. V was cut by 5 bases and J by 8 bases, with 12 bases left in between. Per germline, CDR1 DFQATT and CDR2 SNEGSKA (reference sequence). This CDR3 is 11 amino acids long. The CDR3 DNA follows: TGCAGTGCTCCCCGAGCCTTAGAAGCTTTCTTT. Translating it yields CSAPRALEAFF.

The chain uses TRBV9 and TRBJ2-1, with TRBD1 identical over 8 bases. This CDR3 is 14 amino acids long. The germline CDR1 and CDR2 sequences are SGDLS and YYNGEE. V lost 4 bases to trimming and J lost 8 bases; unmatched junction nucleotides: 8. The CDR3 spells CASSPRTGMDEQFF. The CDR3 DNA sequence: TGTGCCAGCAGCCCCCGGACAGGGATGGATGAGCAGTTCTTC.